This TCR beta chain was sequenced for a study of CD8+CD57+ T cells in acquired aplastic anemia. Whole-study results and caveats: In CD8+ cells, Simpson's diversity showed no significant difference between patients and controls.

The CDR3 has 16 residues. Trimming took 1 base from V and 2 from J; bases not matched to a gene: 5. The germline CDR1 and CDR2 sequences are DFQATT and SNEGSKA (reference sequence). The sample holds a few counts of this clonotype. Its antigen remains unidentified. The authors sequenced patients whose flow cytometry had shown CD8+CD57+ cell expansion. Genomic DNA served as template for TCR beta VDJ and CDR3 profiling. TCRdb reanalysed the reads using MiXCR and keeps one entry per CDR3 protein. The sample comprises about 150,000 distinct CDR3 sequences, approximately 52% of which are singletons, and roughly 12% rests with the top ten.

The source is a human donor with aplastic anemia. What was sequenced was sorted CD4+, CD8+, or CD8+CD57+ T cells (not recorded which) from PBMCs. The J gene is TRBJ2-1, the V gene TRBV20-1, with 10 bases lining up with TRBD2. The CDR3 protein is CSARVAGGQPYNEQFF. For the CDR3, the DNA is TGCAGTGCTAGAGTAGCGGGGGGCCAACCCTACAATGAGCAGTTCTTC.